The 25 T cell receptor beta chains reported below all come from one sample, sequenced in a study of PD-L1 blockade in urothelial cancer. Time point noted: peripheral blood 6 weeks after treatment start. The assay was immunoSEQ multiplex PCR, and TCRdb's table has in-frame clones only and misses some. The data contain around 69,000 clones, about 91% of them singletons. The source was PBMCs, collected around atezolizumab (anti-PD-L1) treatment. The receptors derive from a woman of 80 years or more with urothelial cancer.

This sequence joins TRBV10-3 and TRBJ1-1; 10 bases are a match to TRBD1. The germline V gene encodes CDR1 ENHRY and CDR2 SYGVKD. The trim removed 7 bases at V and 1 base at J, leaving 6 bases unmatched. The CDR3 loop spans 15 amino acids. The CDR3 coding sequence is TGTGCCATCAAGGGACAGGGGACATCGAACACTGAAGCTTTCTTT. Amino acids: CAIKGQGTSNTEAFF.

This chain joins TRBV2 and TRBJ1-2; TRBD1 aligns across 11 bases. CDR3 size: 16 residues. Losses at the gene ends were 3 bases for V and 4 bases for J; bases not matched to a gene: 7. CDR1 is SNHLY, CDR2 FYNNEI, per germline. The CDR3 DNA reads as TGTGCCAGCAGTGACCTCGGACAGGGGGCATCCTATGGCTACACCTTC. Translating it yields CASSDLGQGASYGYTF.

The chain combines TRBV11-2 with TRBJ1-1, with TRBD1 matching over 8 bases. CDR3 size: 13 residues. Trimming removed 5 bases from V and 3 bases from J; junction bases left unmatched: 2. Germline CDR1 is SGHAT and CDR2 is FQNNGV. CDR3 amino acids: CASSPGQDTEAFF. The CDR3 DNA reads as TGTGCCAGCAGCCCGGGACAGGACACTGAAGCTTTCTTT.

The chain recombines TRBV7-2 with TRBJ1-3; D is undetermined. Trimming took 5 bases from V and 0 from J, leaving 8 bases between them. Germline assignment: CDR1 SGHTA and CDR2 FQGNSA. The CDR3 extends over 14 amino acids. In DNA, the CDR3 is TGTGCCAGCAGCATAGGGCCCTCTGGAAACACCATATATTTT. Its translation: CASSIGPSGNTIYF.

The J gene is TRBJ2-7, the V gene TRBV4-1; D not resolved. The CDR3 sequence is 15 residues long. Germline V CDR1 and CDR2: MGHRA, YSYEKL. Trimming took 1 base from V and 0 from J, leaving 10 bases between them. CDR3 in amino acids: CASSQVLQSSYEQYF. CDR3 in DNA: TGCGCCAGCAGCCAAGTCTTACAGAGCTCCTACGAGCAGTACTTC.

The chain uses TRBV4-2 and TRBJ1-2; maybe TRBD1 (6 bases). With 3 bases removed from V and 5 bases from J, the gap between germline ends came to 10 bases. The germline gives CDR1 LGHNA, CDR2 YNFKEQ. The CDR3 covers 13 residues. In DNA, the CDR3 is TGTGCCAGCAGCCAGGGGGCGGAATATGGCTACACCTTC. It is translated as CASSQGAEYGYTF.

The chain has TRBV5-1 and TRBJ1-5; TRBD1 matches at 12 bases. The V gene's germline CDR1 is SGHRS and CDR2 YFSETQ. The CDR3 is 15 amino acids. The ends lost 5 bases at V and 3 bases at J; junction bases unmatched: 3. The CDR3: CASSGTGGPNQPQHF. For the CDR3, the DNA is TGCGCCAGCAGTGGGACAGGGGGCCCCAATCAGCCCCAGCATTTT.

V is TRBV7-9 and J is TRBJ2-7, with TRBD1 matching over 7 bases. V dropped 7 bases and J dropped 11; count of bases not matched to a gene: 5. Germline loops: CDR1 SEHNR, CDR2 FQNEAQ (reference sequence). This CDR3 comprises 10 residues. The CDR3 here is CASTGQVKYF. In DNA, the CDR3 is TGTGCCAGCACCGGACAGGTTAAGTACTTC.

The V gene is TRBV7-9, the J gene TRBJ2-1; the match to TRBD2 covers 8 bases. Germline V lookup: CDR1 SEHNR, CDR2 FQNEAQ (reference sequence). Unmatched junction bases numbered 13, after V lost 3 bases and J lost 15 bases. The CDR3 sequence is 14 residues long. Here the CDR3 reads CASSLGSGEPGGFF. As DNA, the CDR3 is TGTGCCAGCAGCTTGGGTAGCGGGGAACCTGGTGGGTTCTTC.

The chain employs TRBV27 and TRBJ2-5; weak D call: TRBD2 (6 bases). The CDR3 is made up of 14 amino acids. V dropped 5 bases and J dropped 2 bases, with 12 bases sitting between them. The germline CDR1 and CDR2 sequences are MNHEY and SMNVEV (reference sequence). The CDR3 bases are TGTGCCAGCAGTCCTGCGGGAATTCAAGAGACCCAGTACTTC. Amino acids: CASSPAGIQETQYF.

The chain couples TRBV19 to TRBJ1-2; D possibly corresponds to TRBD1 (5 bases). Trimming left V 5 bases short and J 7 bases short, with 14 bases between. CDR1 and CDR2 (germline): LNHDA, SQIVND (reference sequence). The CDR3 extends over 13 amino acids. The CDR3 sequence is CASSPQGYFGYTF. The CDR3 DNA follows: TGTGCCAGTAGTCCTCAGGGATACTTTGGCTACACCTTC.

The gene calls are TRBV5-1 and TRBJ1-4; no firm D call. The CDR3 sequence is 14 residues long. Germline V lookup: CDR1 SGHRS, CDR2 YFSETQ. V shed 3 bases and J shed 3 bases, with 9 bases lying between them. DNA for the CDR3: TGCGCCAGCAGCTCCCAGGCTCCTAATGAAAAACTGTTTTTT. Protein sequence: CASSSQAPNEKLFF. Full variable domain (remainder filled in from reference TRBV5-1 and TRBJ1-4): KAGVTQTPRYLIKTRGQQVTLSCSPISGHRSVSWYQQTPGQGLQFLFEYFSETQRNKGNFPGRFSGRQFSNSRSEMNVSTLELGDSALYLCASSSQAPNEKLFFGSGTQLSVL.

The V and J genes are TRBV10-3 and TRBJ1-1; D unclear. The CDR3 has 12 residues. Germline V gives CDR1 ENHRY, CDR2 SYGVKD. The V end was cut by 5 bases, the J end by 1 base, with 5 bases between. CDR3: CAISYTNTEAFF. The CDR3 region has the DNA TGTGCCATCAGTTACACGAACACTGAAGCTTTCTTT.

The gene calls are TRBV7-2 and TRBJ1-1; the D gene is possibly TRBD1 (6 bases). This CDR3 spans 14 amino acids. Between the trimmed V and J ends, which lost 2 bases and 5 bases, there was a span of 12 bases. Per the germline V gene, CDR1 is SGHTA and CDR2 is FQGNSA. The chain's CDR3 is CASSLFPGDTEAFF. CDR3 nucleotides: TGTGCCAGCAGCTTATTCCCAGGGGATACTGAAGCTTTCTTT.

The rearrangement links TRBV2 to TRBJ2-3; TRBD1 is a possible D gene (5 bases). The CDR3 consists of 15 residues. The V gene lost 0 bases and the J gene lost 6 bases, with 13 bases spanning the gap. Germline V gene lookup returns CDR1 SNHLY and CDR2 FYNNEI. The CDR3, as DNA: TGTGCCAGCAGTGAAGCGCTTGCAGGGTCCGATACGCAGTATTTT. Protein sequence: CASSEALAGSDTQYF.

The chain couples TRBV30 to TRBJ2-3, with 11 bases aligning to TRBD1. Germline CDR1 and CDR2: GTSNPN and SVGIG (reference sequence). There are 16 residues in the CDR3. V trimming: 1 base; J trimming: 0 bases; junction bases outside the gene matches: 3. CDR3 residues: CAWSAGTGGSTDTQYF. The DNA of the CDR3 is TGTGCCTGGAGTGCCGGGACAGGGGGGAGCACAGATACGCAGTATTTT.

The rearrangement joins TRBV28 to TRBJ2-1; 10 bases are a match to TRBD2. The CDR3 spans 16 residues. Germline V gene sequence: CDR1 MDHEN, CDR2 SYDVKM. The V and J ends lost 5 bases and 8 bases, in that order; junction bases with no gene match: 12. The CDR3 DNA reads TGTGCCAGCAGTACCATAGCGGGAGGTAGGGGTTATGAGCAGTTCTTC. Protein product: CASSTIAGGRGYEQFF.

This chain connects TRBV5-1 to TRBJ2-5; TRBD2 matches at 10 bases. V gave up 0 bases and J gave up 5 bases; unmatched junction bases: 4. The CDR3 spans 15 residues. Germline CDR1 reads SGHRS; CDR2 reads YFSETQ. The CDR3 is CASSLALAGVETQYF. CDR3 DNA sequence: TGCGCCAGCAGCTTGGCCCTAGCGGGAGTCGAGACCCAGTACTTC.

V gene TRBV5-1 combines with J gene TRBJ2-2, with TRBD1 identical over 9 bases. The CDR3 runs 16 residues. V dropped 0 bases and J dropped 3; count of bases not matched to a gene: 3. Germline CDR1 is SGHRS and CDR2 is YFSETQ. DNA of the CDR3: TGCGCCAGCAGCTTGGAAGGACAGGGGCACACCGGGGAGCTGTTTTTT. Protein: CASSLEGQGHTGELFF. Full variable domain (outside the CDR3, taken from reference TRBV5-1 and TRBJ2-2): KAGVTQTPRYLIKTRGQQVTLSCSPISGHRSVSWYQQTPGQGLQFLFEYFSETQRNKGNFPGRFSGRQFSNSRSEMNVSTLELGDSALYLCASSLEGQGHTGELFFGEGSRLTVL.

The gene calls are TRBV5-1 and TRBJ2-3; TRBD2 aligns across 10 bases. Germline assignment: CDR1 SGHRS and CDR2 YFSETQ. Trimming at V came to 4 bases and at J to 2 bases, leaving 7 bases not matched to a gene. The length of the CDR3 is 16 residues. CDR3 amino acids: CASSRLLAGATDTQYF. CDR3 sequence (DNA): TGCGCCAGCAGCAGGCTCCTAGCGGGAGCCACAGATACGCAGTATTTT.

The chain combines TRBV7-9 with TRBJ2-1; D is unclear. Germline CDR1 and CDR2: SEHNR and FQNEAQ (reference sequence). V was cut by 3 bases and J by 0 bases, with 3 bases left in between. This CDR3 comprises 13 residues. The CDR3 reads CASSFNSYNEQFF. The CDR3 region has the DNA TGTGCCAGCAGCTTTAACTCCTACAATGAGCAGTTCTTC.

This clone was counted once. CDR3 region: CSITGGIDTQYF. Here the CDR3 DNA reads TGCAGCATTACAGGGGGGATCGATACGCAGTATTTT. This chain joins TRBV29-1 and TRBJ2-3; 8 positions agree with TRBD1. V was pared by 8 bases and J by 6 bases, with 7 bases of the junction left unmatched. Germline CDR1 is SQVTM and CDR2 is ANQGSEA. CDR3 length: 12 amino acids.

The chain couples TRBV10-2 to TRBJ2-1, with no clear D. From germline, CDR1 is WSHSY and CDR2 SAAADI. V was cut by 1 base and J by 7 bases, with 2 bases left in between. This CDR3 is built from 11 residues. Here the CDR3 DNA reads TGCGCCAGCAGTGAGTTAAATGAGCAGTTCTTC. The encoded protein is CASSELNEQFF.

This chain uses TRBV28 with TRBJ2-5; 8 nucleotides match TRBD1. The germline V gene has CDR1 MDHEN and CDR2 SYDVKM. V lost 3 bases to trimming and J lost 4 bases; unmatched junction nucleotides: 7. The CDR3 extends over 15 amino acids. The CDR3 bases are TGTGCCAGCAGTTTGATAGCAGGGGGCGTAGAGACCCAGTACTTC. Translated, it gives CASSLIAGGVETQYF.

The rearrangement uses TRBV7-9 and TRBJ1-1, with 7 bases aligning to TRBD1. Germline V gene sequence: CDR1 SEHNR, CDR2 FQNEAQ (reference sequence). The J segment lost 0 bases and the V segment lost 5 bases, leaving 6 bases of the junction unmatched. The CDR3 loop spans 15 amino acids. The CDR3, as DNA: TGTGCCAGCAGCCCGCAGGGGGGTTTGAACACTGAAGCTTTCTTT. It translates to CASSPQGGLNTEAFF.